The next 3 T cell receptor beta chains were all read from a single sample in a study of prognosis after radiotherapy for stage I lung cancer. Using two-round multiplex PCR, the authors amplified TCR beta CDR3 from genomic DNA. Each TRBV and TRBJ gene had its own primer in the first PCR round. Each CDR3 protein gets one entry after TCRdb re-called the multiplex PCR reads with MiXCR. The sample shows around 60,000 distinct CDR3 sequences, 26% of them seen only once. Sample: PBMCs, taken before or after stereotactic body radiation therapy (not recorded which). Receptor source: a donor of 50 years or more with non-small cell lung cancer.

This clonotype was counted many times. This chain joins TRBV5-5 and TRBJ1-2; D gene unclear. CDR3 length equals 13 residues. V gave up 0 bases and J gave up 3 bases, with 6 bases separating them. Germline assignment: CDR1 SGHKS and CDR2 YYEKEE (reference sequence). CDR3 loop: CASSLAQDYGYTF. The CDR3 DNA reads as TGTGCCAGCAGCTTGGCTCAGGACTATGGCTACACCTTC.

Concerning this clonotype itself: Compared with germline, one end of the junction differs, possibly owing to a read error. This chain connects TRBV6-1 to TRBJ1-2; possible D gene TRBD1, 6 bases. The CDR3 consists of 15 residues. From germline, CDR1 is MNHNS and CDR2 SASEGT. CDR3 in DNA: TGTGCCAGCAGTGAAGAGGCCGGGGGGGGCTATGGCTACATATTC. Its translation: CASSEEAGGGYGYIF.

This clonotype was observed many times. This chain links TRBV2 with TRBJ1-5, with D possibly being TRBD1 (6 bases). The CDR3 consists of 14 residues. Trimming took off 6 bases at V and 0 bases at J, with 9 bases between the two ends. Germline loops: CDR1 SNHLY, CDR2 FYNNEI. CDR3 in amino acids: CASRRTVSNQPQHF. CDR3 DNA sequence: TGTGCCAGCAGAAGGACAGTTAGCAATCAGCCCCAGCATTTT.